The 9 T cell receptor beta chains below come from one sample, sequenced in a study of blood T cell repertoires in COVID-19. The table came from immunoSEQ multiplex PCR; TCRdb's copy has only in-frame clones and leaves some out. The sample consists of hundreds of thousands of clones, about nine tenths of them appearing once. The sample taken for sequencing was peripheral blood. The receptors derive from a woman aged 30 to 39 with active or convalescent COVID-19.

The chain couples TRBV7-2 to TRBJ2-3; no definite D call. V was cut by 6 bases and J by 5 bases, with 12 bases left in between. CDR1 and CDR2 (germline): SGHTA, FQGNSA. The length of the CDR3 is 13 residues. CDR3: CASRPIGGDTQYF. The CDR3 nucleotides read TGTGCCAGCAGACCAATTGGCGGAGATACGCAGTATTTT.

This clone was seen a single time. The chain recombines TRBV6-5 with TRBJ2-1, with unresolved D. The CDR3 has 15 residues. Per the germline V gene, CDR1 is MNHEY and CDR2 is SVGAGI. With 2 bases removed from V and 0 bases from J, the gap between germline ends came to 8 bases. CDR3 in amino acids: CASSYVGTSYNEQFF. DNA of the CDR3: TGTGCCAGCAGTTACGTCGGTACCTCCTACAATGAGCAGTTCTTC.

The rearrangement links TRBV12-3 or TRBV12-4 to TRBJ1-4; 11 bases are a match to TRBD1. V lost 6 bases to trimming and J lost 11 bases; unmatched junction nucleotides: 5. The CDR3 covers 13 residues. The CDR3 nucleotides read TGTGCCAGCAGATACGGACAGGGGGCGAAACTGTTTTTT. Protein product: CASRYGQGAKLFF.

The rearrangement links TRBV7-6 to TRBJ2-3; the match to TRBD2 covers 7 bases. This CDR3 comprises 15 residues. The junction had 3 bases not matched to a gene; V was cut back by 3 bases and J by 0 bases. From germline, CDR1 is SGHVS and CDR2 FNYEAQ. CDR3 DNA: TGTGCCAGCAGCTTTTTGGGGGGGAGCACAGATACGCAGTATTTT. It specifies CASSFLGGSTDTQYF.

In its sample, this clone was seen once. This rearrangement joins TRBV10-3 to TRBJ1-4; maybe TRBD1 (6 bases). Germline V gives CDR1 ENHRY, CDR2 SYGVKD. Trimming removed 5 bases from V and 0 bases from J, with 13 bases in between. The CDR3 consists of 16 residues. CDR3 residues: CAISRQDLATNEKLFF. The CDR3 coding sequence is TGTGCCATCAGTCGACAGGACCTTGCAACTAATGAAAAACTGTTTTTT.

This chain uses TRBV5-6 with TRBJ1-1; a weak D match, TRBD1 (6 bases). The germline CDR1 and CDR2 sequences are SGHDT and YYEEEE. Between the trimmed V and J ends, which lost 5 bases and 5 bases, there was a span of 22 bases. The CDR3 contains 16 residues. The CDR3 nucleotides read TGTGCCAGCAGTCTAAACATGGGACATTGGGAGACTGAAGCTTTCTTT. This encodes CASSLNMGHWETEAFF.

In this sample, this clone turned up once. The chain recombines TRBV24-1 with TRBJ2-1; TRBD1 agrees at 7 bases. There are 16 residues in the CDR3. The V gene end was trimmed by 3 bases and the J gene end by 1 base; junction bases not matched to a gene: 5. Germline V gene sequence: CDR1 KGHDR, CDR2 SFDVKD. CDR3 region: CATSDTGRGSYNEQFF. Here the CDR3 DNA reads TGTGCCACCAGTGATACCGGCAGGGGGTCCTACAATGAGCAGTTCTTC.

This clone was counted a few times. CDR3 sequence reads: CSASDSGLAKNIQYF. CDR3 coding DNA: TGCAGTGCTAGTGACTCCGGTCTGGCCAAAAACATTCAGTACTTC. The rearrangement uses TRBV20-1 and TRBJ2-4; the D is unclear. Germline assignment: CDR1 DFQATT and CDR2 SNEGSKA (reference sequence). This CDR3 is 15 amino acids long. Trimming took 3 bases from V and 1 from J, leaving 13 bases between them.

The chain links TRBV5-4 to TRBJ1-2; tentatively, D is TRBD1 (5 bases). Looked up from germline, CDR1 is SGHNT and CDR2 is YYREEE (reference sequence). The CDR3 covers 15 residues. Trimming took 1 base from V and 6 from J, leaving 16 bases between them. The CDR3 DNA reads as TGTGCCAGCAGCTTGCCGCAGGGTTTCGAGCATGGCTACACCTTC. Protein: CASSLPQGFEHGYTF.